The rows below give T cell receptor beta chains drawn from one sample of a study of blood T cell repertoires in COVID-19. This table comes from immunoSEQ multiplex PCR, and its TCRdb copy is limited to in-frame clones, with some not included. This repertoire shows fewer than 200,000 clones, roughly 79% found once; its top ten account for approximately 27%. The sample comprised peripheral blood. Every receptor here comes from a woman between 65 and 79 years old with acute or convalescent COVID-19. Each CDR3 is given with its conserved first and last residue. The D gene is left open where the match is weak. Not every row has a clone size; where given, it reads once, few, many or a size class.

>-|-|TRBJ1-2|TRBV2
TGTGCCAGCAGTATTAGGGCTAGTCCCAGCGGCTATGGCTACACCTTC
CASSIRASPSGYGYTF
>once|-|TRBJ1-1|TRBV10-2
TGCGCCAGCGGGCCGGAGGAGAACACTGAAGCTTTCTTT
CASGPEENTEAFF
>-|-|TRBJ2-5|TRBV6-4
TGTGCCAGCAGTGGTACCCTAGGGTCTTTGCTAGCACGGGGGGAGACCCAGTACTTC
CASSGTLGSLLARGETQYF
>-|TRBD1|TRBJ2-5|TRBV2
TGTGCCAGCAGTTCTCAGGGGGTCCTCCAAGAGACCCAGTACTTC
CASSSQGVLQETQYF
>-|TRBD2|TRBJ2-1|TRBV5-1
TGCGCCAGCAGCACAAGCGGGACCTCCTACAATGAGCAGTTCTTC
CASSTSGTSYNEQFF
>-|-|TRBJ2-2|TRBV6-5
TGTGCCAGCAGTTACTCTTATCGGACCGGGGAGCTGTTTTTT
CASSYSYRTGELFF
>few|-|TRBJ1-2|TRBV6-1
TGTGCCAGCAGTGAGAGAGGAGACTTCACAGGGTTTGGTGGCTACACCTTC
CASSERGDFTGFGGYTF
>-|TRBD1|TRBJ1-2|TRBV5-1
TGCGCCAGCAGCTTGGGGCAGGGGGCAGGCGGCTACACCTTC
CASSLGQGAGGYTF
>-|TRBD1|TRBJ2-2|TRBV6-5
TGTGCCAGCAGGAAACAGGGGGCTACCGGGGAGCTGTTTTTT
CASRKQGATGELFF
>-|TRBD2|TRBJ2-1|TRBV3-1/TRBV3-2
TGTGCCAGCAGCCAAGAGCCTAGCGGCTACAATGAGCAGTTCTTC
CASSQEPSGYNEQFF
>-|-|TRBJ2-1|TRBV7-8
TGTGCCAGCGGGAGGTTGACCGGGAGAGACAATGAGCAGTTCTTC
CASGRLTGRDNEQFF